These 29 T cell receptor beta chains were all obtained from the same sample, sequenced in a study of shared clonotypes between healthy human individuals. Assay: immunoSEQ multiplex PCR; the TCRdb copy retains only in-frame clones and omits some. The sample lists 85,000 to 100,000 clones, approximately 75% occurring once. Sample: memory CD8+ T cells sorted from blood. The subset: CD45RO+ cells pooled with CCR7-negative TemRA cells. These TCRs come from a man between 25 and 39 years old in good health.

This chain joins TRBV2 and TRBJ1-1; tentatively, D is TRBD1 (5 bases). The CDR3 has 14 amino acids. Per germline, CDR1 SNHLY and CDR2 FYNNEI. The ends were cut back, 2 bases at V and 3 bases at J, with 10 bases in the middle. CDR3 sequence: CASSESQGYTEAFF. The CDR3 nucleotides are TGTGCCAGCAGTGAATCCCAGGGCTACACTGAAGCTTTCTTT.

This chain connects TRBV28 to TRBJ1-1, with D possibly matching TRBD1 (6 bases). CDR1 is MDHEN and CDR2 is SYDVKM in the germline V gene. V lost 2 bases and J lost 0, with 10 bases in between. The CDR3 sequence is 15 residues long. The CDR3 DNA sequence: TGTGCCAGCAGTTTAGTTGGGGGCGTGAACACTGAAGCTTTCTTT. Protein product: CASSLVGGVNTEAFF.

V and J are TRBV2 and TRBJ2-3; 12 nucleotides line up with TRBD2. This CDR3 has 20 residues. Per germline, CDR1 SNHLY and CDR2 FYNNEI. Unmatched junction bases numbered 18, after V lost 6 bases and J lost 2 bases. The CDR3 reads CASSADPGLAGEVATDTQYF. The CDR3 coding sequence is TGTGCCAGCAGCGCCGACCCGGGACTAGCGGGTGAGGTCGCCACAGATACGCAGTATTTT.

This clone was counted at least ten times. The chain recombines TRBV27 with TRBJ1-5, with 7 positions matching TRBD1. V lost 6 bases to trimming and J lost 3 bases; unmatched junction nucleotides: 2. CDR3 length: 13 residues. Per germline, CDR1 MNHEY and CDR2 SMNVEV (reference sequence). The CDR3 loop is CASRGQNNQPQHF. In DNA, the CDR3 is TGTGCCAGCAGGGGACAGAACAATCAGCCCCAGCATTTT.

This clone came up once. The chain recombines TRBV14 with TRBJ2-1, with no clear D. Trimming stripped 0 bases from V and 3 bases from J, with 9 bases between. The CDR3 spans 15 residues. The germline gives CDR1 SGHDN, CDR2 FVKESK. Written as DNA, the CDR3 is TGTGCCAGCAGCCAAGATCAGGCTTACTACAATGAGCAGTTCTTC. Amino acids: CASSQDQAYYNEQFF.

The CDR3 protein is CSVGTGQAPFGYTF. CDR3 coding DNA: TGCAGCGTTGGAACGGGACAGGCGCCCTTTGGCTACACCTTC. The gene calls are TRBV29-1 and TRBJ1-2; 8 bases fit TRBD1. The CDR3 is made up of 14 amino acids. The junction had 11 bases not matched to a gene; V was cut back by 4 bases and J by 7 bases. Germline lookup yields CDR1 SQVTM and CDR2 ANQGSEA. Variable domain in full (rest from reference TRBV29-1 and TRBJ1-2): SAVISQKPSRDICQRGTSLTIQCQVDSQVTMMFWYRQQPGQSLTLIATANQGSEATYESGFVIDKFPISRPNLTFSTLTVSNMSPEDSSIYLCSVGTGQAPFGYTFGSGTRLTVV.

This chain joins TRBV14 and TRBJ1-1, with D hard to call. Germline lookup yields CDR1 SGHDN and CDR2 FVKESK. V dropped 0 bases and J dropped 11 bases, with 16 bases sitting between them. CDR3 length: 14 amino acids. In DNA form, the CDR3 reads TGTGCCAGCAGCCAAGATATCGGCCTATCCGAGGCTTTCTTT. As protein: CASSQDIGLSEAFF.

This sequence joins TRBV7-6 and TRBJ2-2, with 7 bases matching TRBD2. This CDR3 is 16 amino acids long. In germline, CDR1 is SGHVS, CDR2 FNYEAQ. V was clipped by 0 bases and J by 6 bases; unmatched bases: 7. CDR3 coding DNA: TGTGCCAGCAGCTTAGCGCTGCGGGAGTTATCCGGGGAGCTGTTTTTT. Translation gives CASSLALRELSGELFF.

This chain joins TRBV10-1 and TRBJ2-7; D perhaps matches TRBD2 (5 bases). Trimming left V 0 bases short and J 1 base short, with 16 bases between. Germline V gene lookup returns CDR1 WNHNN and CDR2 SYGVQD (reference sequence). The CDR3 loop spans 17 amino acids. CDR3 sequence reads: CASSESTLARTSYEQYF. The DNA of the CDR3 is TGCGCCAGCAGTGAGTCCACCCTAGCTCGTACTTCCTACGAGCAGTACTTC.

This clone was seen only a few times. V is TRBV6-5 and J is TRBJ2-7; D is ambiguous. CDR1 is MNHEY and CDR2 is SVGAGI in the germline V gene. V lost 6 bases, J lost 4 bases, and 10 bases lay in between. The CDR3 loop spans 12 amino acids. CDR3 loop: CASRTTGYEQYF. The CDR3 DNA is TGTGCCAGCAGGACAACTGGTTACGAGCAGTACTTC.

The rearrangement uses TRBV7-8 and TRBJ2-1, with 10 bases identical to TRBD2. Germline V CDR1 and CDR2: SGHVS, FQNEAQ. This CDR3 is 16 amino acids long. Trimming removed 2 bases from V and 4 bases from J; junction bases left unmatched: 5. CDR3 bases: TGTGCCAGCAGCTTACTAGCGGGAGAAGTTTACAATGAGCAGTTCTTC. This codes for CASSLLAGEVYNEQFF.

V is TRBV6-5 and J is TRBJ1-2, with a tentative D call TRBD1 (6 bases). Germline values: CDR1 MNHEY, CDR2 SVGAGI. Deletions cut 0 bases from V and 3 bases from J, with 8 bases between. The CDR3 contains 14 residues. CDR3: CASSYSGADYGYTF. CDR3 DNA: TGTGCCAGCAGTTACTCGGGGGCAGACTATGGCTACACCTTC.

The rearrangement links TRBV28 to TRBJ1-2; tentative D call: TRBD1 (6 bases). The germline V gene encodes CDR1 MDHEN and CDR2 SYDVKM. CDR3 size: 14 residues. The V end was cut by 5 bases, the J end by 5 bases, with 15 bases between. CDR3 region: CASSANNRVYGYTF. The DNA of the CDR3 is TGTGCCAGCAGTGCCAATAACAGGGTATATGGCTACACCTTC.

This clone was picked up one time. The rearrangement links TRBV7-9 to TRBJ2-1; 10 bases fit TRBD2. After removal of 1 base from V and 8 bases from J, the junction contained 5 bases not matched to a gene. The CDR3 totals 15 residues. Germline CDR1 is SEHNR and CDR2 is FQNEAQ (reference sequence). The DNA for the CDR3 is TGTGCCAGCAGCTTAGGTGAGCGGGAGGGCTATGAGCAGTTCTTC. This gives the protein CASSLGEREGYEQFF.

Only one count was recorded for this clone. The chain carries TRBV5-4 and TRBJ2-7; D may be TRBD2 (5 bases). V dropped 0 bases and J dropped 6 bases, with 19 bases sitting between them. The CDR3 has 16 residues. Germline CDR1 is SGHNT and CDR2 is YYREEE (reference sequence). The CDR3 nucleotides read TGTGCCAGCAGCTTGGGGGCAGCGGAACCCCTGGGCGAGCAGTACTTC. This translates into CASSLGAAEPLGEQYF.

This clone was seen many times. This chain links TRBV4-1 with TRBJ2-5; 7 bases fit TRBD1. With 3 bases clipped from V and 4 bases from J, the junction kept 17 bases outside the gene matches. Germline V gene data show CDR1 as MGHRA and CDR2 as YSYEKL. The CDR3 runs to 18 residues. The CDR3 sequence: CASSQPLEGARRGETQYF. The CDR3 DNA reads as TGCGCCAGCAGCCAGCCTCTAGAGGGGGCACGACGGGGAGAGACCCAGTACTTC.

The genes are TRBV2 and TRBJ1-5; D unclear. The CDR3 length is 12 residues. The V gene lost 8 bases and the J gene lost 4 bases, with 9 bases spanning the gap. Germline CDR1 and CDR2: SNHLY and FYNNEI. The CDR3 region has the DNA TGTGCCAGCCGGTTTGGAAATCAGCCCCAGCATTTT. Translated: CASRFGNQPQHF.

This clone was recorded once. V is TRBV19 and J is TRBJ1-2, with no clear D. Per the germline V gene, CDR1 is LNHDA and CDR2 is SQIVND (reference sequence). V dropped 3 bases and J dropped 8 bases, with 16 bases sitting between them. The CDR3 totals 14 residues. The CDR3 DNA reads TGTGCCAGTAGTATGTCAGGTGGCACGGGAGGCTACACCTTC. This codes for CASSMSGGTGGYTF. Full variable domain (remainder filled in from reference TRBV19 and TRBJ1-2): DGGITQSPKYLFRKEGQNVTLSCEQNLNHDAMYWYRQDPGQGLRLIYYSQIVNDFQKGDIAEGYSVSREKKESFPLTVTSAQKNPTAFYLCASSMSGGTGGYTFGSGTRLTVV.

The rearrangement links TRBV23-1 to TRBJ1-2, with D hard to call. TRBV23-1 is labeled an ORF, and its function is uncertain. V shed 4 bases and J shed 1 base, with 16 bases lying between them. This CDR3 contains 16 residues. CDR3 protein: CASSLPRTEINYGYTF. CDR3 bases: TGCGCCAGCAGTCTCCCTCGGACGGAGATTAACTATGGCTACACCTTC.

The V call is TRBV27, the J call TRBJ2-1; D call uncertain. The CDR3 length is 14 residues. Germline V CDR1 and CDR2: MNHEY, SMNVEV (reference sequence). Trimming stripped 2 bases from V and 6 bases from J, with 11 bases between. The CDR3 coding sequence is TGTGCCAGCAGTTTAGTGTGGCAGTCCAATGAGCAGTTCTTC. It translates to CASSLVWQSNEQFF.

V usage is TRBV29-1 and J usage is TRBJ2-7; D possibly corresponds to TRBD1 (5 bases). The CDR3 runs to 12 residues. V dropped 4 bases and J dropped 3 bases, with 10 bases sitting between them. CDR1 SQVTM and CDR2 ANQGSEA come from the germline V gene. The DNA of the CDR3 is TGCAGCGTTGGTTCAGGGATCTACGAGCAGTACTTC. The encoded protein is CSVGSGIYEQYF.

This clone was picked up a small number of times. The chain links TRBV28 to TRBJ2-1; the D call may be TRBD1 or TRBD2 (5 bases each). Germline CDR1 and CDR2: MDHEN and SYDVKM. The V and J ends lost 2 bases and 3 bases respectively, with 11 bases between them. CDR3 length equals 15 residues. CDR3 protein: CASSLGGKDYNEQFF. For the CDR3, the DNA is TGTGCCAGCAGTTTAGGGGGTAAGGACTACAATGAGCAGTTCTTC.

This chain joins TRBV11-3 and TRBJ2-1, with D maybe TRBD2 (5 bases). The CDR3 contains 14 residues. V shed 3 bases and J shed 2 bases, with 8 bases lying between them. Looked up from germline, CDR1 is SGHNT and CDR2 is YENEEA. CDR3 protein: CASSFVRAYNEQFF. The CDR3 DNA sequence: TGTGCCAGCAGCTTCGTGAGGGCCTACAATGAGCAGTTCTTC. The whole variable domain, remainder taken from reference TRBV11-3 and TRBJ2-1, is EAGVVQSPRYKIIEKKQPVAFWCNPISGHNTLYWYLQNLGQGPELLIRYENEEAVDDSQLPKDRFSAERLKGVDSTLKIQPAELGDSAVYLCASSFVRAYNEQFFGPGTRLTVL.

The chain uses TRBV28 and TRBJ2-4, with unresolved D. Between the trimmed V and J ends, which lost 3 bases and 2 bases, there was a span of 11 bases. Germline V gene lookup returns CDR1 MDHEN and CDR2 SYDVKM. The length of the CDR3 is 15 residues. The CDR3 loop reads CASSLEGFPKNIQYF. The CDR3 DNA reads as TGTGCCAGCAGTTTGGAAGGCTTCCCCAAAAACATTCAGTACTTC.

V and J are TRBV5-6 and TRBJ1-2; 9 positions agree with TRBD1. J gave up 4 bases and V 2 bases, and 9 bases lay outside the gene matches. CDR1 SGHDT and CDR2 YYEEEE come from the germline V gene. This CDR3 is built from 16 residues. The CDR3 is CASSFSVGQGLYGYTF. The CDR3 nucleotides read TGTGCCAGCAGCTTCTCAGTCGGACAGGGGCTCTATGGCTACACCTTC.

This chain uses TRBV29-1 with TRBJ2-1, with a weak D call TRBD2 (6 bases). Deletions cut 7 bases from V and 1 base from J, with 17 bases between. CDR1 and CDR2 from the germline V gene are SQVTM and ANQGSEA. The CDR3 contains 15 residues. The CDR3 region is CSARVAVGSYNEQFF. CDR3 nucleotide sequence: TGCAGCGCACGAGTAGCGGTAGGGTCCTACAATGAGCAGTTCTTC.

The rearrangement uses TRBV5-4 and TRBJ2-1; 8 nucleotides match TRBD2. V gave up 5 bases and J gave up 5 bases; unmatched junction bases: 6. Per the germline V gene, CDR1 is SGHNT and CDR2 is YYREEE (reference sequence). This CDR3 contains 14 residues. The CDR3 here is CASRPREGNNEQFF. The CDR3 nucleotides are TGTGCCAGCAGACCCCGGGAGGGCAACAATGAGCAGTTCTTC.

The genes are TRBV11-2 and TRBJ2-1; 12 bases fit TRBD2. The length of the CDR3 is 19 residues. V was clipped by 4 bases and J by 2 bases; unmatched bases: 12. Germline V gene lookup returns CDR1 SGHAT and CDR2 FQNNGV. CDR3 sequence: CASSSAGTSGPETYNEQFF. The CDR3 DNA sequence: TGTGCCAGCAGCTCGGCCGGGACTAGCGGGCCCGAAACCTACAATGAGCAGTTCTTC. The variable domain in full, completed from reference TRBV11-2 and TRBJ2-1, reads EAGVAQSPRYKIIEKRQSVAFWCNPISGHATLYWYQQILGQGPKLLIQFQNNGVVDDSQLPKDRFSAERLKGVDSTLKIQPAKLEDSAVYLCASSSAGTSGPETYNEQFFGPGTRLTVL.

This clone occurred a few times. The chain uses TRBV5-1 and TRBJ2-7; a weak D match, TRBD1 (6 bases). Germline-derived CDR1 and CDR2 are SGHRS and YFSETQ. CDR3 length: 14 amino acids. Trimming removed 3 bases from V and 2 bases from J, with 12 bases in between. The CDR3 nucleotides are TGCGCCAGCAGCTGGACAGTAGGGGCCTACGAGCAGTACTTC. Amino acid sequence: CASSWTVGAYEQYF.